These T cell receptor beta chains were read from a single sample in a study of regulatory dendritic cells for organ transplantation. Sequencing used immunoSEQ multiplex PCR; TCRdb keeps in-frame clones, though not all of them. The sample has about 20,000 clones, over 75% seen once. These receptors' targets are unknown. The sequencing input was naive CD4+ T cells from blood cultured with dendritic cells. These receptors came from a human donor in good health. The CDR3 runs from the conserved cysteine through the conserved F or W. Each record gives: J gene, V gene, clone size, D gene, CDR3 protein, CDR3 DNA. The D gene is left open where the match is weak. Not every row has a clone size; where given, it reads once, few, many or a size class.

j_gene: TRBJ2-3
v_gene: TRBV9
abundance: .
d_gene: .
CDR3aa: CASSLGEGALSTTQYF
CDR3nt: TGTGCCAGCAGCCTGGGGGAAGGGGCCCTTTCAACTACGCAGTATTTT

j_gene: TRBJ2-6
v_gene: TRBV2
abundance: .
d_gene: .
CDR3aa: CASRSQGDLTF
CDR3nt: TGTGCCAGCAGGTCCCAGGGCGACCTGACTTTC

j_gene: TRBJ2-3
v_gene: TRBV5-4
abundance: .
d_gene: .
CDR3aa: CASSRTVDWGTDTQYF
CDR3nt: TGTGCCAGCAGCCGTACGGTAGATTGGGGCACAGATACGCAGTATTTT

j_gene: TRBJ2-1
v_gene: TRBV4-2
abundance: .
d_gene: TRBD2
CDR3aa: CASSQDIGLADNEQFF
CDR3nt: TGTGCCAGCAGCCAAGATATAGGACTAGCGGACAATGAGCAGTTCTTC

j_gene: TRBJ2-1
v_gene: TRBV25-1
abundance: .
d_gene: TRBD2
CDR3aa: CASSESASGRAVQFF
CDR3nt: TGTGCCAGCAGTGAATCGGCTAGCGGGAGGGCTGTCCAGTTCTTC

j_gene: TRBJ2-7
v_gene: TRBV28
abundance: .
d_gene: TRBD2
CDR3aa: CASIPGGFIYEQYF
CDR3nt: TGTGCCAGCATCCCGGGAGGGTTTATCTACGAGCAGTACTTC

j_gene: TRBJ2-1
v_gene: TRBV6-7
abundance: .
d_gene: .
CDR3aa: CASSYSWKRDEQFF
CDR3nt: TGTGCCAGCAGTTACTCGTGGAAACGCGATGAGCAGTTCTTC

j_gene: TRBJ2-5
v_gene: TRBV15
abundance: .
d_gene: TRBD2
CDR3aa: CATSGLAVQETQYF
CDR3nt: TGTGCCACCAGCGGTCTAGCGGTACAAGAGACCCAGTACTTC

j_gene: TRBJ1-3
v_gene: TRBV18
abundance: .
d_gene: .
CDR3aa: CASSPGEFSGNTIYF
CDR3nt: TGTGCCAGCTCACCCGGGGAGTTCTCTGGAAACACCATATATTTT

j_gene: TRBJ2-6
v_gene: TRBV19
abundance: .
d_gene: .
CDR3aa: CASSIDAGAGANVLTF
CDR3nt: TGTGCCAGTAGTATAGATGCAGGGGCCGGGGCCAACGTCCTGACTTTC

j_gene: TRBJ2-5
v_gene: TRBV7-6
abundance: .
d_gene: .
CDR3aa: CASTLGGTQYF
CDR3nt: TGTGCCAGCACCCTCGGGGGGACCCAGTACTTC

j_gene: TRBJ2-5
v_gene: TRBV27
abundance: .
d_gene: TRBD2
CDR3aa: CASSLGTSGRQGETQYF
CDR3nt: TGTGCCAGCAGTTTAGGGACTAGCGGGAGACAAGGAGAGACCCAGTACTTC

j_gene: TRBJ1-5
v_gene: TRBV19
abundance: .
d_gene: TRBD1
CDR3aa: CASSQTGKGLNQPQHF
CDR3nt: TGTGCCAGTAGTCAGACAGGGAAGGGGCTAAATCAGCCCCAGCATTTT

j_gene: TRBJ1-1
v_gene: TRBV5-6
abundance: .
d_gene: .
CDR3aa: CASSSRGFEAFF
CDR3nt: TGTGCCAGCAGCTCTCGCGGATTTGAAGCTTTCTTT

j_gene: TRBJ2-3
v_gene: TRBV6-6
abundance: .
d_gene: TRBD1
CDR3aa: CASLRDRGTDTQYF
CDR3nt: TGTGCCAGTTTACGGGACAGGGGAACAGATACGCAGTATTTT

j_gene: TRBJ1-1
v_gene: TRBV19
abundance: few
d_gene: .
CDR3aa: CASLVRTEAFF
CDR3nt: TGTGCCAGCCTAGTCCGCACTGAAGCTTTCTTT

j_gene: TRBJ2-7
v_gene: TRBV27
abundance: .
d_gene: .
CDR3aa: CASTLGQGPYEQYF
CDR3nt: TGTGCCAGCACATTAGGGCAGGGACCCTACGAGCAGTACTTC

j_gene: TRBJ1-2
v_gene: TRBV7-2
abundance: .
d_gene: TRBD1
CDR3aa: CASSLEVGDRGLRGYTF
CDR3nt: TGTGCCAGCAGCTTAGAGGTGGGGGACAGGGGGCTTCGAGGCTACACCTTC

j_gene: TRBJ2-3
v_gene: TRBV9
abundance: .
d_gene: TRBD2
CDR3aa: CASSVDLPSGSSTDTQYF
CDR3nt: TGTGCCAGCAGCGTAGATTTACCTAGCGGGTCTTCCACAGATACGCAGTATTTT

j_gene: TRBJ1-4
v_gene: TRBV30
abundance: .
d_gene: .
CDR3aa: CAWSVKWNEKLFF
CDR3nt: TGTGCCTGGAGTGTCAAGTGGAATGAAAAACTGTTTTTT

j_gene: TRBJ2-7
v_gene: TRBV4-1
abundance: .
d_gene: TRBD2
CDR3aa: CASSQGALAGNEQYF
CDR3nt: TGCGCCAGCAGCCAAGGGGCCCTAGCGGGGAACGAGCAGTACTTC

j_gene: TRBJ2-3
v_gene: TRBV9
abundance: .
d_gene: TRBD1
CDR3aa: CASSGDRGLSDTQYF
CDR3nt: TGTGCCAGCAGTGGGGACAGGGGATTATCAGATACGCAGTATTTT

j_gene: TRBJ2-1
v_gene: TRBV5-4
abundance: once
d_gene: .
CDR3aa: CASSRLDSGAYNEQFF
CDR3nt: TGTGCCAGCAGCCGTCTCGACTCCGGGGCCTACAATGAGCAGTTCTTC

j_gene: TRBJ1-5
v_gene: TRBV10-3
abundance: .
d_gene: .
CDR3aa: CAIKDSNQPQHF
CDR3nt: TGTGCCATCAAGGACAGCAATCAGCCCCAGCATTTT

j_gene: TRBJ2-1
v_gene: TRBV11-3
abundance: few
d_gene: .
CDR3aa: CASSSRGEYNEQFF
CDR3nt: TGTGCCAGCAGCTCCCGCGGCGAATACAATGAGCAGTTCTTC

j_gene: TRBJ2-3
v_gene: TRBV4-1
abundance: .
d_gene: .
CDR3aa: CASSQVVTPTDTQYF
CDR3nt: TGCGCCAGCAGCCAAGTAGTAACCCCCACAGATACGCAGTATTTT

j_gene: TRBJ1-2
v_gene: TRBV20-1
abundance: .
d_gene: .
CDR3aa: CSARRGDGYTF
CDR3nt: TGCAGTGCTAGGCGGGGGGATGGCTACACCTTC

j_gene: TRBJ1-4
v_gene: TRBV7-9
abundance: .
d_gene: .
CDR3aa: CASSARSGTHEKLFF
CDR3nt: TGTGCCAGCAGCGCCCGTAGCGGAACACATGAAAAACTGTTTTTT